The text below deals with one T cell receptor beta chain. The antigen it recognizes is unknown. No qualities accompany the bases; no much larger clone lies one base away. This specimen's time point label, interpreted: baseline before first vaccination. Vaccinee samples came from UK trials COV001 and COV002, including a single-blind randomized controlled phase 2/3 trial of AZD1222 (ChAdOx1 nCoV-19) in healthy adults. Trial participant PBMC samples were collected at day 0 and day 28 after the second dose for TCRbeta chain sequencing. The CDR3 regions of human TCRbeta chains were analyzed by immunosequencing. As for the original processing: Repertoire TCRs were matched against a reference library of SARS-CoV-2-specific TCRs generated with the MIRA antigen-specificity platform. Breadth was defined as the fraction of unique TCRs that were SARS-CoV-2-associated. Depth was defined as the fraction of total T cells that were SARS-CoV-2-associated. Using the MIRA data, every spike-specific TCR was mapped to the spike region that the TCR reacted to and assigned to either a CD4 or a CD8 class. Log10-transformed breadth and depth values were compared by one-way ANOVA with Sidak's multiple comparisons tests. TCRdb retrieved this table from immuneACCESS and kept in-frame rearrangements only. Not all clones are present; in checked studies, unresolved V genes account for under half, and no reason is known for the remainder. Clone size and the V and J calls come from that table; the DNA yielded D and trimming. Recorded for this sample are 90,000 to 130,000 clones; roughly 87% of them occurred a single time. The ten most abundant clones make up 3.2% of the sample.

The sample comes from a study of T cell responses to AZD1222 COVID-19 vaccine (dated by TCRdb to the early 2020s). In terms of the full investigation: Because spike-specific TCR depth and breadth did not differ between the two schedules, AZD1222 recipients who got a second dose at roughly 4 weeks were pooled with those who got a second dose at roughly 12 weeks. Trial participants were enrolled into age subgroups of 18-55, 56-69 and 70-plus years, which contained around 150, 28 and 57 TCR-sequenced participants, respectively. A total of over 230 trial participants underwent TCR sequencing, of whom some 210 received two doses of AZD1222 and approximately 25 received two doses of the MenACWY control vaccine.

The CDR3 contains 16 residues, cysteine and phenylalanine counted. The CDR3 DNA has 48 bases and is translated from base 1. The germline V gene specifies SGHRS as CDR1 and YFSETQ as CDR2. The junction carries 13 bases between V and J, which are trimmed by 3 bases and 0 bases respectively. What the authors observed across the whole study: Vaccine-associated CD4 TCRs spanned the whole spike protein, with dominant responses in regions 160-218 and 743-854. No day 14 peak-response samples were available, so repertoires were characterized only after the peak T cell response. Conclusions about previously exposed vaccinees are limited because only five to seven AZD1222 recipients were SARS-CoV-2 seropositive at baseline. In the small 56-69-year group, the increase in depth fell short of significance, most likely because of low power. Nearly half of unique spike-specific TCRs reportedly recognized epitopes outside regions mutated in the B.1.351 and B.1.1.7 variants. After two AZD1222 doses, both the breadth and the depth of spike-specific TCRs were significantly higher than at day 0 and than in MenACWY recipients. Participants were mostly white British and included more females than males, and it was suggested by the authors that clonal diversity may have been underestimated.

This receptor was taken from an adult in good health. The sequencing used peripheral blood, collected on day 0 of AZD1222 vaccination. The receptor chain draws on TRBV5-1 and TRBJ1-3, with an unclear D gene assignment. The DNA is TGCGCCAGCAGCTCTGGAGACCTCCGCTCTGGAAACACCATATATTTT. Translated, this is CASSSGDLRSGNTIYF.